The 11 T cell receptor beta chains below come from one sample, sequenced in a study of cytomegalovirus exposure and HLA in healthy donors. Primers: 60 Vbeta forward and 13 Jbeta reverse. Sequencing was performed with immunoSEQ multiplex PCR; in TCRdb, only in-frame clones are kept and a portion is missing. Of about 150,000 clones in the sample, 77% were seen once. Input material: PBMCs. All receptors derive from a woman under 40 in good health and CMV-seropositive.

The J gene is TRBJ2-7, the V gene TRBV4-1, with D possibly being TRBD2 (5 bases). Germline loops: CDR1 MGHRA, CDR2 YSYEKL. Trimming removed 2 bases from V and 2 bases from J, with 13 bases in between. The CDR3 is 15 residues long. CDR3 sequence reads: CASSQLREYPYEQYF. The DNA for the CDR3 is TGCGCCAGCAGCCAACTCCGGGAATACCCCTACGAGCAGTACTTC.

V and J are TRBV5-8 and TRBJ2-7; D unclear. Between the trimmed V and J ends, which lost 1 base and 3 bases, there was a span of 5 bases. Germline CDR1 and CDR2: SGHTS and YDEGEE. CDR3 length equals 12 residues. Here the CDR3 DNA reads TGTGCCAGCAGCTTGAACTACTACGAGCAGTACTTC. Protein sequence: CASSLNYYEQYF. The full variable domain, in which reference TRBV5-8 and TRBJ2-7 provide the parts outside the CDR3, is EAGVTQSPTHLIKTRGQQATLRCSPISGHTSVYWYQQALGLGLQFLLWYDEGEERNRGNFPPRFSGRQFPNYSSELNVNALELEDSALYLCASSLNYYEQYFGPGTRLTVT.

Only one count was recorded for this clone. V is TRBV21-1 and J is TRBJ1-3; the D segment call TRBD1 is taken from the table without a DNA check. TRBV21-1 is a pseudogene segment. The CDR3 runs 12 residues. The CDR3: CAKDSSGNTIYF. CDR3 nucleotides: TGTGCCAAAGACAGCTCTGGAAACACCATATATTTT.

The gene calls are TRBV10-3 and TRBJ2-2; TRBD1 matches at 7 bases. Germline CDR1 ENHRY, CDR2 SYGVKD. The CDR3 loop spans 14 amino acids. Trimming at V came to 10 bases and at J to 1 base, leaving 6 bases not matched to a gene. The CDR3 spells CATRDSQNTGELFF. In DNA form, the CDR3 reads TGTGCCACTAGGGACAGCCAGAACACCGGGGAGCTGTTTTTT.

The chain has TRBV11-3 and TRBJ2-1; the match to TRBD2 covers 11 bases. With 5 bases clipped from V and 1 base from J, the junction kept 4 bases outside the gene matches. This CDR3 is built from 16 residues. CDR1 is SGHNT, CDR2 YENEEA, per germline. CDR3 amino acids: CASSPTSGSSYNEQFF. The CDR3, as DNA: TGTGCCAGCAGCCCTACTAGCGGGAGTTCCTACAATGAGCAGTTCTTC.

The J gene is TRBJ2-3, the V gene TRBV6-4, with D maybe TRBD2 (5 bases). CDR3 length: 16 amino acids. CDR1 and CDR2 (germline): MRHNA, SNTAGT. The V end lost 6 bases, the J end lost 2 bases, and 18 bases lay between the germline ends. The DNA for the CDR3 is TGTGCCAGCAGCCCTACTCTGAGGGCCAACACAGATACGCAGTATTTT. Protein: CASSPTLRANTDTQYF.

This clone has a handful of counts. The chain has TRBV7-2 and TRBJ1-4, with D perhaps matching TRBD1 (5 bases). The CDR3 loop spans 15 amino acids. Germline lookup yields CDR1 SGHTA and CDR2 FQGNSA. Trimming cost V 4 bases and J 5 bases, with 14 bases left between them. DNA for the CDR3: TGTGCCAGCAGCTCCGCAGGGTCGCGGAATGAAAAACTGTTTTTT. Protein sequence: CASSSAGSRNEKLFF.

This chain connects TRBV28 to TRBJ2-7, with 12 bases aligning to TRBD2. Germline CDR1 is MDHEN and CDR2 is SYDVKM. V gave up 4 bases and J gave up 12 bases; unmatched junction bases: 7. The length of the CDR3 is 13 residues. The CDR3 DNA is TGTGCCAGCAGTTCTCCTAGCGGGAGGGCTCCGTACTTC. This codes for CASSSPSGRAPYF.

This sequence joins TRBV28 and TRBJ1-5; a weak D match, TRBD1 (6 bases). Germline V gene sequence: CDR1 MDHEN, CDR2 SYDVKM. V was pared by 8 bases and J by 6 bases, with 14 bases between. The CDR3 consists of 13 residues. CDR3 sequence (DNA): TGTGCCAGCCGTTGGGGGCGTAGTCAGCCCCAGCATTTT. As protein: CASRWGRSQPQHF.

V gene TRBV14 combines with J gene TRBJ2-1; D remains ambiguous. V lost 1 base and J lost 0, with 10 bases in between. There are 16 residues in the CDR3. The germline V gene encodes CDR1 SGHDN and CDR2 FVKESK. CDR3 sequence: CASSQGLRSSYNEQFF. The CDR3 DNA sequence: TGTGCCAGCAGCCAAGGCCTTCGGAGCTCCTACAATGAGCAGTTCTTC.

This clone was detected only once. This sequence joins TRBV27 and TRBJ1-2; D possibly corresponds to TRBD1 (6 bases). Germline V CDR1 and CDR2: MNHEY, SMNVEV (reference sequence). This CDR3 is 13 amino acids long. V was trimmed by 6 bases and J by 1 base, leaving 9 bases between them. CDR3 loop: CASRADSNYGYTF. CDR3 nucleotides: TGTGCCAGCAGAGCGGACAGTAACTATGGCTACACCTTC.